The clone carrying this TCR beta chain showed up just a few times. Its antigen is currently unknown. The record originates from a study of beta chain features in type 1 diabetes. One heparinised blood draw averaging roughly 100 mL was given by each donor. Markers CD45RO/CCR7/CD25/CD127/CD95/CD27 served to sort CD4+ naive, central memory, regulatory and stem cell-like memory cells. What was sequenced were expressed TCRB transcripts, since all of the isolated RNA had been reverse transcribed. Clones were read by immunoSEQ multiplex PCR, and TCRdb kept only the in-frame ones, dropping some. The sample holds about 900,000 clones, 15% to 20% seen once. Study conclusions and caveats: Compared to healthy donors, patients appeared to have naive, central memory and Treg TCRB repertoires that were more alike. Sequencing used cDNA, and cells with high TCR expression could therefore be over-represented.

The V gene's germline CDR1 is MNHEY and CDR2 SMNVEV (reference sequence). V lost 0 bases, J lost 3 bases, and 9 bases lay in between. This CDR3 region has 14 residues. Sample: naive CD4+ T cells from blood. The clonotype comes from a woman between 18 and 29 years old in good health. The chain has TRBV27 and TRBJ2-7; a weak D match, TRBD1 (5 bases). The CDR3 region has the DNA TGTGCCAGCAGTTTATCGTGGGGCCACTACGAGCAGTACTTC. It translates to CASSLSWGHYEQYF.